This is a list of T cell receptor beta chains from one sample in a study of T cell repertoires in cytomegalovirus infection. Via MiXCR, TCRdb re-called the reads, giving one row per CDR3 protein. The data show approximately 750,000 distinct CDR3 sequences, roughly a third seen once. Sequenced: PBMCs. The source is a human donor in good health (CMV status not recorded). Some clones in this sample may be carry-over from other donors' samples. The CDR3 runs from the conserved cysteine through the conserved F or W. The D gene is left open where the match is weak. Clone size is given for some rows only: seen once, a few or many times, or a class if the clone is expanded.

NA	NA	TRBV4-1	TRBJ1-5	CASSQDRGIQPQHF	TGCGCCAGCAGCCAAGATAGGGGAATTCAGCCCCAGCATTTT
NA	NA	TRBV15	TRBJ2-7	CATSLDRSYEQYF	TGTGCCACCAGCCTAGACAGATCCTACGAGCAGTACTTC
NA	NA	TRBV15	TRBJ2-5	CATSRGGVQETQYF	TGTGCCACCAGCAGAGGCGGAGTACAAGAGACCCAGTACTTC
TRBD2	few	TRBV7-2	TRBJ2-2	CASRRAGEGGELFF	TGTGCCAGCAGGAGGGCCGGGGAGGGCGGGGAGCTGTTTTTT
NA	NA	TRBV28	TRBJ1-5	CASSPPVVGNQPQHF	TGTGCCAGCAGTCCGCCCGTTGTTGGCAATCAGCCCCAGCATTTT
TRBD2	once	TRBV19	TRBJ2-1	CASSRGRASGFSSYNEQFF	TGTGCCAGTAGTAGAGGAAGGGCTAGCGGGTTTAGCTCCTACAATGAGCAGTTCTTC
TRBD1	few	TRBV6-6	TRBJ1-4	CASSWDRGNEKLFF	TGTGCCAGCAGTTGGGACAGGGGTAATGAAAAACTGTTTTTT
TRBD2	NA	TRBV5-1	TRBJ2-7	CASSKGLAGGLDYEQYF	TGCGCCAGCAGCAAGGGACTAGCGGGAGGGCTCGACTACGAGCAGTACTTC
NA	NA	TRBV6-2/TRBV6-3	TRBJ1-5	CASSPRGPLTHF	TGTGCCAGCAGTCCCAGGGGACCCTTAACCCATTTT
NA	NA	TRBV7-8	TRBJ1-2	CASSLDWEFGGYTF	TGTGCCAGCAGCTTAGACTGGGAGTTCGGTGGCTACACCTTC
NA	once	TRBV14	TRBJ2-5	CASSQDASRNSQETQYF	TGTGCCAGCAGCCAAGATGCCAGCCGAAACTCGCAAGAGACCCAGTACTTC
TRBD1	NA	TRBV10-3	TRBJ2-5	CAIRPGQGTETQYF	TGTGCCATCAGGCCGGGACAGGGGACGGAGACCCAGTACTTC
NA	NA	TRBV15	TRBJ2-7	CATSLRLNPYEQYF	TGTGCCACCAGCCTTAGGCTCAACCCCTACGAGCAGTACTTC
NA	NA	TRBV28	TRBJ1-2	CASSLTEVLEDSYGYHF	TGTGCCAGCAGTCTCACAGAGGTCCTGGAAGATAGCTATGGCTACCACTTC
NA	many	TRBV12-3/TRBV12-4	TRBJ2-7	CASSLRHLEQYF	TGTGCCAGCAGTTTACGTCACCTCGAGCAGTACTTC
TRBD2	many	TRBV7-3	TRBJ2-3	CASSPSGGGTDTQYF	TGTGCCAGCAGCCCTAGCGGGGGGGGCACAGATACGCAGTATTTT
TRBD1	NA	TRBV10-3	TRBJ1-2	CAIRRDRGYTF	TGTGCCATCAGGCGGGACAGGGGCTACACCTTC
NA	NA	TRBV7-3	TRBJ1-1	CASSPGSQGTEAFF	TGTGCCAGCAGCCCCGGGTCTCAGGGCACTGAAGCTTTCTTT
TRBD1	few	TRBV28	TRBJ1-6	CATWGGQGTSPLHF	TGTGCCACTTGGGGGGGACAGGGGACTTCACCCCTCCACTTT
TRBD2	many	TRBV7-8	TRBJ2-5	CASSSRLAGARGSQETQYF	TGTGCCAGCAGCTCAAGACTAGCGGGGGCTCGGGGTTCCCAAGAGACCCAGTACTTC
NA	NA	TRBV10-3	TRBJ2-1	CAISELAGYYNEQFF	TGTGCCATCAGTGAGCTGGCGGGGTATTACAATGAGCAGTTCTTC
NA	NA	TRBV6-1	TRBJ1-1	CASSAGLDTEAFF	TGTGCCAGCAGTGCAGGGCTTGACACTGAAGCTTTCTTT
TRBD1	NA	TRBV7-4	TRBJ1-2	CASSSSGTGVGYTF	TGTGCCAGCAGCTCCTCCGGGACAGGGGTGGGCTACACCTTC
NA	few	TRBV5-8	TRBJ1-5	CASSLVWLDGQHF	TGTGCCAGCAGCTTGGTCTGGTTGGACGGGCAGCATTTT
TRBD1	NA	TRBV7-6	TRBJ2-3	CAIMTGGTQYF	TGTGCCATCATGACAGGGGGAACGCAGTATTTT